The following is a T cell receptor (beta chain) sequence with its context. Assay: immunoSEQ multiplex PCR; the TCRdb copy retains only in-frame clones and omits some. This sample yields around 510,000 clones, of which about 96% are seen a single time; approximately 0.067% belongs to the top ten. This CDR3 comprises 16 residues. Trimming took 3 bases from V and 0 from J, leaving 11 bases between them. Germline V gene data show CDR1 as SNHLY and CDR2 as FYNNEI. This entry belongs to a study of shared clonotypes between healthy human individuals. Study details: In total, the donors were two women and a few men aged 18 to 49. Three plates each covered CD4 naive and memory; CD8 naive two, CD8 memory one.

The sample was naive CD4+ T cells sorted from blood. Described subset: CD45RA+ positively selected. The chain combines TRBV2 with TRBJ1-4, with unresolved D. The sequence derives from a woman aged 25-40 years in good health. The CDR3 DNA follows: TGTGCCAGCAGTGATCTAGGTTTTGCAACTAATGAAAAACTGTTTTTT. Translation gives CASSDLGFATNEKLFF.